These T cell receptor beta chains were read from a single sample in a study of radiation and T cells in renal cell carcinoma. Sequencing was performed with immunoSEQ multiplex PCR; in TCRdb, only in-frame clones are kept and a portion is missing. The sample consists of roughly 14,000 clones, approximately 56% of them appearing once. The source material was tumor tissue, sampled from a patient whose treatment was nephrectomy without radiotherapy. These receptors all come from a man between 60 and 75 years old with renal cell carcinoma. The CDR3 runs from the conserved cysteine through the conserved F or W.

V gene	CDR3 protein
TRBV10-3	CAISPSRTGERTDTQYF
TRBV6-5	CASSPTSGSSYEQYF
TRBV11-2	CASSLGREQFF
TRBV2	CASDTGENTEAFF
TRBV2	CASKGGHNSPLHF
TRBV9	CASSVAPRTGDHSPETQYF
TRBV19	CASSPTGARTIVGYTF
TRBV7-8	CASSLGQGLQKQYF
TRBV4-2	CASSQDFGQNSPLHF
TRBV14	CASSQDVGPEQFF
TRBV27	CASSVGGANIQYF
TRBV29-1	CSVARGRGTDTQYF
TRBV7-9	CASSPLQDNYGYTF
TRBV7-7	CASSRELGDTQYF
TRBV11-1	CASSLGTSDTSEQYF
TRBV6-1	CASSAGTSFPLQYF
TRBV6-5	CASRNRRGSTDTQYF
TRBV6-6	CASSSIVTGNEQYF
TRBV7-9	CASSPAYEQYF
TRBV6-6	CASSYSISGGYNEQFF
TRBV7-9	CASSPGTSGRVYEQYF
TRBV7-2	CASVKGRGQNTEAFF
TRBV20-1	CSAGQETQYF
TRBV18	CASSPITGEEKLFF
TRBV28	CASSPGGRVNTEAFF
TRBV5-4	CASSLTGRGEHQETQYF